This is a list of T cell receptor beta chains from one sample in a study of T-cell reconstitution after alpha-beta-depleted transplantation in children. TCRdb itself ran the PCR reads through MiXCR, one entry per CDR3 protein. This table holds hundreds of thousands of distinct CDR3 sequences, approximately 12% found once. The sample consisted of PBMCs from the stem cell graft donor, taken from the stem cell graft. The origin of the receptors is a human donor who donated a stem cell graft to a child with combined immunodeficiency. CDR3s include the opening cysteine and the closing phenylalanine or tryptophan. D genes are given only for firm matches. Not every row has a clone size; where given, it reads once, few, many or a size class.

V gene,D gene,J gene,clone size,CDR3 DNA,CDR3 protein
TRBV6-5,TRBD1,TRBJ2-7,many,TGTGCCAGCAGTAGGGACAGGGCCTTCTACGAGCAGTACTTC,CASSRDRAFYEQYF
TRBV12-3/TRBV12-4,NA,TRBJ2-7,many,TGTGCCAGCAGTCCGCCGGGACGGATCTACGAGCAGTACTTC,CASSPPGRIYEQYF
TRBV5-1,NA,TRBJ2-1,many,TGCGCCAGCAGCTTAATGGTAGCGAGTTACAATGAGCAGTTCTTC,CASSLMVASYNEQFF
TRBV24-1,NA,TRBJ1-1,few,TGTGCCACCAGTGCCCTTGTCCCAGGGAACACTGAAGCTTTCTTT,CATSALVPGNTEAFF
TRBV20-1,NA,TRBJ1-4,many,TGCAGTGCTATTCTCCCTGCCCCGACAACTAATGAAAAACTGTTTTTT,CSAILPAPTTNEKLFF
TRBV12-3/TRBV12-4,NA,TRBJ1-1,many,TGTGCCAGCAGTTTATGGAACACTGAAGCTTTCTTT,CASSLWNTEAFF
TRBV20-1,TRBD1,TRBJ2-7,many,TGCAGTGCTCTGGGACAGGGATACGAGCAGTACTTC,CSALGQGYEQYF
TRBV12-3/TRBV12-4,NA,TRBJ2-1,many,TGTGCCAGCAGTTTGTCCCGGCATGAGCAGTTCTTC,CASSLSRHEQFF
TRBV20-1,TRBD2,TRBJ2-3,few,TGCAGTGCTAGGGAACTAGCGGGCCAGGAAGCAGATACGCAGTATTTT,CSARELAGQEADTQYF
TRBV9,TRBD2,TRBJ2-3,few,TGTGCCAGCAGCGTAGTAGCGGGGGACACAGATACGCAGTATTTT,CASSVVAGDTDTQYF
TRBV27,NA,TRBJ2-3,NA,TGTGCCAGCAGTTTATCGTCGTGGGCCACAGATACGCAGTATTTT,CASSLSSWATDTQYF
TRBV25-1,NA,TRBJ2-5,NA,TGTGCCAGCACCTCCGCGGTTGGGCAAGAGACCCAGTACTTC,CASTSAVGQETQYF
TRBV24-1,NA,TRBJ2-1,many,TGTGCCACCAGTAAAGGAGAACCCAATGAGCAGTTCTTC,CATSKGEPNEQFF
TRBV11-2,NA,TRBJ2-2,NA,TGTGCCAGCAACTTGGGGGGAGTCGTTTCCGGGGAGCTGTTTTTT,CASNLGGVVSGELFF
TRBV30,NA,TRBJ2-5,NA,TGTGCCTGGAGTCTTTCCCTGGAGACCCAGTACTTC,CAWSLSLETQYF
TRBV7-9,NA,TRBJ2-5,NA,TGTGCCAGCAGCTTAGGATATACTTACCAAGAGACCCAGTACTTC,CASSLGYTYQETQYF
TRBV7-2,TRBD2,TRBJ2-1,NA,TGTGCCAGCAGCCGGGGACTAGGACGCAATGAGCAGTTCTTC,CASSRGLGRNEQFF
TRBV6-5,NA,TRBJ1-1,many,TGTGCCAGCAGTTTAGGCCAGGGGCGCACTGAAGCTTTCTTT,CASSLGQGRTEAFF
TRBV7-8,NA,TRBJ2-7,many,TGTGCCAGCAGCTTACATCAGGCTCCCGAGCAGTACTTC,CASSLHQAPEQYF
TRBV5-1,NA,TRBJ2-5,NA,TGCGCCAGCAGCCCCTGGGGTCAGGGGCGGGAGACCCAGTACTTC,CASSPWGQGRETQYF
TRBV9,NA,TRBJ2-2,many,TGTGCCAGCAGCGTATATACCGGGGAGCTGTTTTTT,CASSVYTGELFF
TRBV5-1,TRBD2,TRBJ2-1,few,TGCGCCAGCAGCAAATTTGGCGGGGAGGGCTCGTACAATGAGCAGTTCTTC,CASSKFGGEGSYNEQFF
TRBV7-3,NA,TRBJ1-2,many,TGTGCCAGCAGCCCGGACAGCGGATATGGCTACACCTTC,CASSPDSGYGYTF
TRBV5-6,NA,TRBJ1-2,few,TGTGCCAGCAGCTTGTGGGGCTATGGCTACACCTTC,CASSLWGYGYTF
TRBV5-1,NA,TRBJ2-7,few,TGCGCCAGCAGCGGAAGGCGTACCGGGAAAGCCTACGAGCAGTACTTC,CASSGRRTGKAYEQYF
TRBV11-3,NA,TRBJ2-7,few,TGTGCCAGCAGCTTAGGTATGGGACGGACCTACGAGCAGTACTTC,CASSLGMGRTYEQYF
TRBV5-1,TRBD1,TRBJ2-7,many,TGCGCCAGCAGCCGGTCACAGGGGGCCCACGAGCAGTACTTC,CASSRSQGAHEQYF
TRBV6-4,NA,TRBJ1-1,many,TGTGCCAGCAGTGTAGAGGGGAACACTGAAGCTTTCTTT,CASSVEGNTEAFF
TRBV7-8,NA,TRBJ1-2,few,TGTGCCAGCAGCGACGGGCTCTATGGCTACACCTTC,CASSDGLYGYTF
TRBV12-3/TRBV12-4,TRBD2,TRBJ2-3,many,TGTGCCAGCAGATTACTAGCGGGGGGGCCCGGTCGAACAGATACGCAGTATTTT,CASRLLAGGPGRTDTQYF
TRBV7-3,TRBD2,TRBJ2-1,NA,TGTGCCAGCAGCTTAAGGACTAGCGGGAGTTTCGAGCAGTTCTTC,CASSLRTSGSFEQFF
TRBV27,NA,TRBJ2-2,NA,TGTGCCAGCAGTTTGGTTCAGGGACGCACCGGGGAGCTGTTTTTT,CASSLVQGRTGELFF
TRBV6-2/TRBV6-3,TRBD2,TRBJ2-1,NA,TGTGCCAGCAGGACGATTACAAGCGGGAGCGCCTACAATGAGCAGTTCTTC,CASRTITSGSAYNEQFF
TRBV20-1,NA,TRBJ2-1,few,TGCAGTGCTAGAGTAGGGCGGGACAGACCATACAATGAGCAGTTCTTC,CSARVGRDRPYNEQFF
TRBV9,TRBD1,TRBJ2-7,NA,TGTGCCAGCAGCCCCCGGGACAGGGATTACTGGTCCTACGAGCAGTACTTC,CASSPRDRDYWSYEQYF
TRBV12-3/TRBV12-4,TRBD1,TRBJ2-1,NA,TGTGCCAGCAGTTTAGCCCGGACAGGGAGAGGTTTAAAGTCCTACAATGAGCAGTTCTTC,CASSLARTGRGLKSYNEQFF
TRBV15,TRBD1,TRBJ2-7,NA,TGTGCCACCAGCAGAGGGACCCGACAGGGCCCCTACGAGCAGTACTTC,CATSRGTRQGPYEQYF
TRBV20-1,NA,TRBJ2-5,once,TGCAGTGCTAGTGGACTCCCCCGGGGGCCCCAAGAGACCCAGTACTTC,CSASGLPRGPQETQYF
TRBV6-2/TRBV6-3,NA,TRBJ2-7,many,TGTGCCAGCAGTTATACGGACGGCGAGACGTACGAGCAGTACTTC,CASSYTDGETYEQYF
TRBV20-1,TRBD2,TRBJ2-7,NA,TGCAGTGCTAGAAAATTCTCGGGAGGGCTCGAGCAGTACTTC,CSARKFSGGLEQYF
TRBV15,NA,TRBJ2-1,NA,TGTGCCACCAGCGAAGGGGACTCCGCGGTGTGGGAGCAGTTCTTC,CATSEGDSAVWEQFF
TRBV5-6,NA,TRBJ2-1,NA,TGTGCCAGCAGCTTGTCCCCGCCGGACAATGAGCAGTTCTTC,CASSLSPPDNEQFF